This TCR beta chain stems from a study of response to subunit inactivated influenza vaccine. This clonotype was found a few times. Its specificity is not known. V lost 4 bases, J lost 0 bases, and 2 bases stayed unmatched. Germline assignment: CDR1 SNHLY and CDR2 FYNNEI. The CDR3 runs to 14 residues. Study-wide results and limits: Authors suggested that a seasonal influenza vaccination recruits few new T cells each time.

A single record per CDR3 protein comes from TCRdb applying MiXCR to the RT-PCR reads. Of around 470,000 distinct CDR3 sequences detected, around 7.9% appear once; the ten largest clones hold around 13%. The chain is built from TRBV2 and TRBJ1-1; 7 bases map to TRBD1. The receptor was isolated from a man between 50 and 69 years old who received an inactivated influenza vaccine. Here the sequenced sample was PBMCs from blood, taken less than 30 months after vaccination. CDR3 region: CASSGQGMNTEAFF. CDR3 nucleotide sequence: TGTGCCAGCAGTGGACAGGGTATGAACACTGAAGCTTTCTTT.